The 30 T cell receptor beta chains listed next were all sequenced from one sample in a study of T cell repertoires in cytomegalovirus infection. MiXCR, run by TCRdb on the reads, gives a single entry per CDR3 protein. The sample has 700,000 to 900,000 distinct CDR3 sequences, roughly 28% seen once. These receptors have no known antigen. Material: cultured CD8+ T cells from PBMCs, obtained from culture after CMV antigen stimulation. The receptors originated from a human donor in good health (CMV status not recorded). Some clones in this sample may be carry-over from other donors' samples.

Concerning this clonotype itself: Compared with germline, one end of the junction differs, possibly owing to a read error. The chain joins TRBV27 to TRBJ2-1, with no clear D. From germline, CDR1 is MNHEY and CDR2 SMNVEV (reference sequence). The length of the CDR3 is 12 residues. Here the CDR3 reads CASRQTYNEQLF. In nucleotides, the CDR3 is TGTGCCAGCCGCCAGACCTACAATGAGCAGTTGTTC.

This clonotype showed up many times. The rearrangement uses TRBV7-9 and TRBJ1-5, with 7 nucleotides matching TRBD1. V lost 5 bases to trimming and J lost 4 bases; unmatched junction nucleotides: 8. The CDR3 totals 15 residues. The germline gives CDR1 SEHNR, CDR2 FQNEAQ (reference sequence). CDR3 nucleotide sequence: TGTGCCAGCAGCACAGGGACAGCTACTAATCAGCCCCAGCATTTT. This gives the protein CASSTGTATNQPQHF.

This clonotype was observed a handful of times. The chain couples TRBV20-1 to TRBJ1-2; tentative D call: TRBD1 (5 bases). CDR3 length: 13 residues. From germline, CDR1 is DFQATT and CDR2 SNEGSKA (reference sequence). The germline V and J ends were trimmed by 4 bases and 3 bases, with 12 bases remaining between them. In DNA form, the CDR3 reads TGCAGTGCTACAGACTGGGGGGACTATGGCTACACCTTC. This translates into CSATDWGDYGYTF.

This rearrangement joins TRBV12-3 or TRBV12-4 to TRBJ1-1; D is undetermined. Trimming took 8 bases from V and 0 from J, leaving 19 bases between them. This CDR3 is 16 amino acids long. CDR3 in amino acids: CASGPPGRAVNTEAFF. CDR3 DNA: TGTGCCAGCGGCCCCCCGGGTAGGGCAGTGAACACTGAAGCTTTCTTT.

This clonotype was found once. J is TRBJ2-5 and V is TRBV9; 8 bases align to TRBD1. The CDR3 is 17 residues long. Per the germline V gene, CDR1 is SGDLS and CDR2 is YYNGEE. J gave up 5 bases and V 4 bases, and 16 bases lay outside the gene matches. DNA for the CDR3: TGTGCCAGCAGCCCACCAGGGCAGGGGGCGAATAGTGAGACCCAGTACTTC. It yields the protein CASSPPGQGANSETQYF.

V is TRBV5-1 and J is TRBJ1-4; 7 bases agree with TRBD1. Germline trimming cut 4 bases from V and 0 bases from J; bases unmatched to any gene: 6. From germline, CDR1 is SGHRS and CDR2 YFSETQ. The CDR3 runs 16 residues. CDR3 nucleotide sequence: TGCGCCAGCAGCCCCCCTACAGGGGCAACTAATGAAAAACTGTTTTTT. Translating it yields CASSPPTGATNEKLFF.

The chain is built from TRBV5-6 and TRBJ2-1; D perhaps matches TRBD1 (6 bases). The CDR3 is 16 residues long. V was clipped by 4 bases and J by 3 bases, with 17 bases between them. CDR1 SGHDT and CDR2 YYEEEE come from the germline V gene. DNA for the CDR3: TGTGCCAGCAGCCTTCAAGGGGGAATGAGCTACAATGAGCAGTTCTTC. This gives the protein CASSLQGGMSYNEQFF.

This clonotype was counted only a few times. The chain is built from TRBV28 and TRBJ2-2; 10 bases align to TRBD1. V was clipped by 6 bases and J by 0 bases; unmatched bases: 13. The CDR3 has 19 residues. Germline V CDR1 and CDR2: MDHEN, SYDVKM. The CDR3 DNA sequence: TGTGCCAGCAGAGGGGACAGGGGCCAGATTCAAGCGAACACCGGGGAGCTGTTTTTT. This encodes CASRGDRGQIQANTGELFF.

This clonotype occurred a few times. The chain carries TRBV7-9 and TRBJ1-2, with D unresolved. This CDR3 region has 14 residues. The germline V and J ends were trimmed by 4 bases and 7 bases, with 16 bases remaining between them. The V gene's germline CDR1 is SEHNR and CDR2 FQNEAQ (reference sequence). CDR3 sequence: CASSSSGPQVGYTF. Here the CDR3 DNA reads TGTGCCAGCAGCTCATCCGGGCCCCAGGTTGGCTACACCTTC.

There are many counts of this clonotype. The genes are TRBV7-2 and TRBJ2-7, with 9 bases aligning to TRBD1. The CDR3 has 14 amino acids. Germline CDR1 is SGHTA and CDR2 is FQGNSA. Germline trimming cut 1 base from V and 9 bases from J; bases unmatched to any gene: 7. The CDR3 DNA sequence: TGTGCCAGCAGCTTAGGCACAGGGGGCTGGGTGCAGTACGTC. Translating it yields CASSLGTGGWVQYV.

This clonotype was counted many times. The chain combines TRBV7-2 with TRBJ1-4, with TRBD1 identical over 9 bases. With V trimmed by 3 bases and J by 8 bases, 4 bases remained unmatched. The CDR3 spans 14 residues. Germline V gene lookup returns CDR1 SGHTA and CDR2 FQGNSA. Here the CDR3 reads CASSFWTGDEKLFF. DNA for the CDR3: TGTGCCAGCAGCTTTTGGACAGGGGACGAAAAACTGTTTTTT.

The chain has TRBV12-5 and TRBJ2-1; 8 nucleotides line up with TRBD2. CDR3 size: 15 residues. J was trimmed by 4 bases and V by 4 bases; bases with no gene match: 6. Germline V gene lookup returns CDR1 LGHNT and CDR2 FRNRAP. The CDR3 sequence is CASGSGGAGYNEQFF. As DNA, the CDR3 is TGTGCTAGTGGTTCCGGGGGGGCGGGATACAATGAGCAGTTCTTC.

The V gene is TRBV9, the J gene TRBJ2-3; unclear D gene. The CDR3 spans 15 residues. V lost 2 bases to trimming and J lost 0 bases, with 10 bases between them. CDR1 is SGDLS and CDR2 is YYNGEE in the germline V gene. The CDR3 bases are TGTGCCAGCAGCGTCCGCCGGGTTAGCACAGATACGCAGTATTTT. It encodes CASSVRRVSTDTQYF.

This chain uses TRBV6-2 or TRBV6-3 with TRBJ2-6; 7 bases fit TRBD1. The V gene end was trimmed by 7 bases and the J gene end by 1 base; junction bases not matched to a gene: 7. The CDR3 loop spans 16 amino acids. In germline, CDR1 is MNHEY, CDR2 SVGEGT. The DNA for the CDR3 is TGTGCCAGCAATTGGGACAGCATTTCTGGGGCCAACGTCCTGACTTTC. Residues: CASNWDSISGANVLTF.

In this sample, this clonotype turned up a few times. The rearrangement joins TRBV7-9 to TRBJ2-3; D not certain. V lost 4 bases to trimming and J lost 0 bases, with 11 bases between them. Germline lookup yields CDR1 SEHNR and CDR2 FQNEAQ (reference sequence). This CDR3 contains 15 residues. The CDR3 loop reads CASSYGVGSTDTQYF. CDR3 nucleotides: TGTGCCAGCAGCTATGGGGTGGGAAGCACAGATACGCAGTATTTT.

The genes are TRBV7-6 and TRBJ2-2; 8 bases are a match to TRBD1. Looked up from germline, CDR1 is SGHVS and CDR2 is FNYEAQ. The CDR3 runs to 17 residues. Trimming cost V 4 bases and J 0 bases; bases outside gene matches: 7. The CDR3 region has the DNA TGTGCCAGCAGCTCGAGGGGACAGGACGCGAACACCGGGGAGCTGTTTTTT. Translation: CASSSRGQDANTGELFF.

The V gene is TRBV6-5, the J gene TRBJ1-1; the D is unclear. This CDR3 has 13 amino acids. V lost 7 bases, J lost 6 bases, and 15 bases lay in between. CDR1 is MNHEY and CDR2 is SVGAGI in the germline V gene. In DNA form, the CDR3 reads TGTGCCAGCATCCCGGACGGGCGGTCTGAAGCTTTCTTT. This codes for CASIPDGRSEAFF.

This clonotype showed up many times. V is TRBV7-9 and J is TRBJ1-1; D possibly corresponds to TRBD1 (5 bases). CDR1 is SEHNR, CDR2 FQNEAQ, per germline (reference sequence). The CDR3 loop spans 18 amino acids. Trimming took 5 bases from V and 5 from J, leaving 27 bases between them. This chain's CDR3 is CASSQRWGRTNPRTEAFF. CDR3 DNA sequence: TGTGCCAGCAGCCAACGATGGGGCAGAACCAACCCGAGGACTGAAGCTTTCTTT.

The chain employs TRBV9 and TRBJ1-1; no clear D gene. The V end was cut by 1 base, the J end by 2 bases, with 9 bases between. Germline V lookup: CDR1 SGDLS, CDR2 YYNGEE. The CDR3 covers 14 residues. CDR3 amino acids: CASSVIIRNTEAFF. The CDR3 nucleotides are TGTGCCAGCAGCGTAATAATCAGAAACACTGAAGCTTTCTTT.

The J gene is TRBJ2-6, the V gene TRBV14, with a tentative D call TRBD1 (6 bases). The CDR3 is 19 residues long. Germline V gene data show CDR1 as SGHDN and CDR2 as FVKESK. The V and J ends lost 3 bases and 4 bases respectively, with 22 bases between them. CDR3 in amino acids: CASSHLVQGKVSGANVLTF. The CDR3 coding sequence is TGTGCCAGCAGCCATCTTGTTCAGGGGAAGGTCTCGGGGGCCAACGTCCTGACTTTC.

This clonotype was seen a handful of times. The rearrangement joins TRBV28 to TRBJ1-1; D unresolved. The CDR3 sequence is 16 residues long. The V gene's germline CDR1 is MDHEN and CDR2 SYDVKM. V was clipped by 2 bases and J by 6 bases, with 19 bases between them. Here the CDR3 DNA reads TGTGCCAGCAGTTTAGATCCCAGGTGGAGGGAGGCTGAAGCTTTCTTT. As protein: CASSLDPRWREAEAFF.

This chain links TRBV27 with TRBJ2-2, with D hard to call. The V end was cut by 7 bases, the J end by 6 bases, with 9 bases between. Germline loops: CDR1 MNHEY, CDR2 SMNVEV (reference sequence). The CDR3 covers 12 residues. The CDR3 sequence is CASTGLAGELFF. The CDR3 DNA reads TGTGCCAGCACGGGCTTAGCCGGGGAGCTGTTTTTT.

The CDR3 region is CASSQDSLSGSNNEQFF. The DNA for the CDR3 is TGCGCCAGCAGCCAAGACAGCCTCAGTGGGAGCAACAATGAGCAGTTCTTC. J is TRBJ2-1 and V is TRBV4-1, with D possibly being TRBD2 (5 bases). Germline V CDR1 and CDR2: MGHRA, YSYEKL. V lost 0 bases and J 5 bases, leaving 17 bases between the germline ends. The CDR3 spans 17 residues.

This clonotype has only a few counts. This chain joins TRBV7-9 and TRBJ1-1; D remains unclear. The CDR3 contains 14 residues. The germline V gene has CDR1 SEHNR and CDR2 FQNEAQ (reference sequence). Trimming shortened V by 10 bases and J by 1 base, and 16 bases separated the two germline ends. The DNA for the CDR3 is TGTGCCATCTCCCTTGGATGGTCGAACACTGAAGCTTTCTTT. Its translation is CAISLGWSNTEAFF. Full variable domain (outside the CDR3, taken from reference TRBV7-9 and TRBJ1-1): DTGVSQNPRHKITKRGQNVTFRCDPISEHNRLYWYRQTLGQGPEFLTYFQNEAQLEKSRLLSDRFSAERPKGSFSTLEIQRTEQGDSAMYLCAISLGWSNTEAFFGQGTRLTVV.

This clonotype was seen a handful of times. The V call is TRBV10-2, the J call TRBJ2-7; a possible D gene is TRBD1 (6 bases). V was pared by 4 bases and J by 0 bases, with 10 bases between. The germline CDR1 and CDR2 sequences are WSHSY and SAAADI. The CDR3 is 14 amino acids. CDR3 protein: CASSGGTPSYEQYF. In DNA, the CDR3 is TGCGCCAGCAGTGGGGGGACACCCTCCTACGAGCAGTACTTC.

The rearrangement links TRBV10-3 to TRBJ2-2; the D is unclear. The length of the CDR3 is 14 residues. Between the trimmed V and J ends, which lost 2 bases and 7 bases, there was a span of 11 bases. Germline lookup yields CDR1 ENHRY and CDR2 SYGVKD. The CDR3 protein is CAISEKHLVGELFF. The CDR3, as DNA: TGTGCCATCAGTGAGAAACACCTCGTCGGGGAGCTGTTTTTT.

This clonotype was seen a few times. CDR3 DNA sequence: TGCAGCGTTGAAGATCCCCCCAGGGCTAAGGGGGAAGGCGGGGAGCTGTTTTTT. This gives the protein CSVEDPPRAKGEGGELFF. This sequence joins TRBV29-1 and TRBJ2-2; maybe TRBD1 (6 bases). The CDR3 contains 18 residues. Germline loops: CDR1 SQVTM, CDR2 ANQGSEA. Trimming removed 0 bases from V and 7 bases from J, with 24 bases in between.

This chain joins TRBV6-1 and TRBJ2-1, with D perhaps matching TRBD1 or TRBD2 (7 bases each). V was clipped by 5 bases and J by 15 bases, with 20 bases between them. Germline assignment: CDR1 MNHNS and CDR2 SASEGT. The CDR3 runs to 13 residues. CDR3 loop: CASSSGGGGDRFF. The CDR3 DNA follows: TGTGCCAGCAGTTCAGGGGGGGGCGGGGATAGGTTCTTC.

The J gene is TRBJ2-2, the V gene TRBV5-5; 7 bases fit TRBD1. The CDR3 is 18 residues long. Germline CDR1 and CDR2: SGHKS and YYEKEE (reference sequence). V trimming: 4 bases; J trimming: 0 bases; junction bases outside the gene matches: 12. DNA of the CDR3: TGTGCCAGCAGCAGGGGGCAGAGCCCGAGCCCGAACACCGGGGAGCTGTTTTTT. Amino acids: CASSRGQSPSPNTGELFF.

This clonotype was seen many times. The chain joins TRBV7-2 to TRBJ1-2; TRBD1 is a possible D gene (5 bases). The length of the CDR3 is 14 residues. Germline V CDR1 and CDR2: SGHTA, FQGNSA. The V end was cut by 5 bases, the J end by 6 bases, with 16 bases between. CDR3 nucleotides: TGTGCCAGCAGCCCTGGGGACCTTACAGATGGCTACACCTTC. Protein product: CASSPGDLTDGYTF.